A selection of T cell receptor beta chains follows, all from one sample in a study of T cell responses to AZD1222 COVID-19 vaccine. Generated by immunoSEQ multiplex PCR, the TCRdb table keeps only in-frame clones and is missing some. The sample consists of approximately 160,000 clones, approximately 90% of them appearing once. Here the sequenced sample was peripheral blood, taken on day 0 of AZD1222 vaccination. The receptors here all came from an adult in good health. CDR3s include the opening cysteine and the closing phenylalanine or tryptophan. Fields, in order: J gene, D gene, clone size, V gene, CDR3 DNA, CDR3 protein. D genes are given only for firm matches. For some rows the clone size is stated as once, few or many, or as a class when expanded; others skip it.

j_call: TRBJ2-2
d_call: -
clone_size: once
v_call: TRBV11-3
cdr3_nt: TGTGCCAGCAGCTTAGATAAGGTGGGGAGTACGAACACCGGGGAGCTGTTTTTT
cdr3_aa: CASSLDKVGSTNTGELFF

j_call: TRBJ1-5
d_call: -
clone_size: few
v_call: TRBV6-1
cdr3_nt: TGTGCCAGCAGTGACGGGACGGAGAAGATAATAGCAATCGAGCCCCAGCATTTT
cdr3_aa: CASSDGTEKIIAIEPQHF

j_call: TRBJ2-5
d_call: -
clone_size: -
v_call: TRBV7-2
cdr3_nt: TGTGCCAGCAGCTTAATTTTTTTCGGCCAAGAGACCCAGTACTTC
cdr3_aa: CASSLIFFGQETQYF

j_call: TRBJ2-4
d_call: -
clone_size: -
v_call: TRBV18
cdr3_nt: TGTGCCAGCTCTACCACAGGGGAGGTGGCCAAAAACATTCAGTACTTC
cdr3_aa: CASSTTGEVAKNIQYF

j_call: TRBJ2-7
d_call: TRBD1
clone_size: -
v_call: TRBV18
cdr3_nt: TGTGCCAGCTCAACGGGACAGAGCTCCTACGAGCAGTACTTC
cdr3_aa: CASSTGQSSYEQYF

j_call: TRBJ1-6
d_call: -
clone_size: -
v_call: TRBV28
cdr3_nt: TGTGCCAGCAGTTTGGTATATGTCGGCAGGTTAAGAAAAGATTCACCCCTCCACTTT
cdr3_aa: CASSLVYVGRLRKDSPLHF

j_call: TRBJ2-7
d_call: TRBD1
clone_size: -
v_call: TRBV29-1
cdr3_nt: TGCAGCACCAGGACAGGGGGTGACGAGCAGTACTTC
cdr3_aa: CSTRTGGDEQYF

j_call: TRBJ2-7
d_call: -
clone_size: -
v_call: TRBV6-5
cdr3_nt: TGTGCCAGCGGTCCAACTAGGTTCCACGAGCAGTACTTC
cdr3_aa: CASGPTRFHEQYF

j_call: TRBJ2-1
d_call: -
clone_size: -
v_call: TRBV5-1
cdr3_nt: TGCGCCAGCAGCTTGGAAGGAACCTACAATGAGCAGTTCTTC
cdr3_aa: CASSLEGTYNEQFF

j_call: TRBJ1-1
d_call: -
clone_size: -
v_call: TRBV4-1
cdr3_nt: TGCGCCAGCAGCCAAGGGGGGCATGAAGCTTTCTTT
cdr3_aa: CASSQGGHEAFF

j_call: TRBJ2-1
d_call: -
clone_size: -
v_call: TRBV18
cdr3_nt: TGTGCCAGCTCACCATTCGATAGCGGCCGCTCCTACAATGAGCAGTTCTTC
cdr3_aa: CASSPFDSGRSYNEQFF

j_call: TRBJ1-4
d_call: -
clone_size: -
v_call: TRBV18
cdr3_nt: TGTGCCAGCCTTTCGACAGCAACTAATGAAAAACTGTTTTTT
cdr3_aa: CASLSTATNEKLFF

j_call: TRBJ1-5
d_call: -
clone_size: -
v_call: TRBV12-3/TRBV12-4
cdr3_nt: TGTGCCAGCAGTTTTGGGAATCAGCCCCAGCATTTT
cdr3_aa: CASSFGNQPQHF

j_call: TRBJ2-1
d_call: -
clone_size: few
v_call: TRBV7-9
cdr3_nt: TGTGCCAGCAGCTTAGAAATTGCCCGGCCCCACAATGAGCAGTTCTTC
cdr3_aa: CASSLEIARPHNEQFF

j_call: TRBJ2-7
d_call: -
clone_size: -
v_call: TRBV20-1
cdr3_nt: TGCAGTGCTAGTAGGCAGGTAGAGTACGAGCAGTACTTC
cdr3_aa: CSASRQVEYEQYF

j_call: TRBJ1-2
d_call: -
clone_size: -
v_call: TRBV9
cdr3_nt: TGTGCCAGCAGCGCTCAAACGGGTGACTATGGCTACACCTTC
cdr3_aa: CASSAQTGDYGYTF

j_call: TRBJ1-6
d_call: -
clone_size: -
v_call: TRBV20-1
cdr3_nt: TGCAGTGCTAGTACCCCCTCGGGGACCAATTCACCCCTCCACTTT
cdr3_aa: CSASTPSGTNSPLHF

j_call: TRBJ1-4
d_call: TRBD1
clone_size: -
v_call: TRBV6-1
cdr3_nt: TGTGCCAGCAGTGAAGTGGGCCTTGGGACAGGGGGTGAAAAACTGTTTTTT
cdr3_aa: CASSEVGLGTGGEKLFF

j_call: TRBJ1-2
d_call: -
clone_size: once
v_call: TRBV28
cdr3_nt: TGTGCCAGCAGTTTCCAAGGACTGGGCTATGGCTACACCTTC
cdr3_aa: CASSFQGLGYGYTF

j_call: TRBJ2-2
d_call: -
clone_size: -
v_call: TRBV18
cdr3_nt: TGTGCCAGCTCACCCCTTTACACCACCGGGGAGCTGTTTTTT
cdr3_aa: CASSPLYTTGELFF

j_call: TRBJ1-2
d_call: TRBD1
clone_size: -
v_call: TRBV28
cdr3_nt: TGTGCCAGCAGTCGGGACAGCCTCTATGGCTACACCTTC
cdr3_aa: CASSRDSLYGYTF

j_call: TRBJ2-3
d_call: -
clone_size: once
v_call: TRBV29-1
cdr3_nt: TGCAGCGTTGAACAGGGAAGCACAGATACGCAGTATTTT
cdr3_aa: CSVEQGSTDTQYF

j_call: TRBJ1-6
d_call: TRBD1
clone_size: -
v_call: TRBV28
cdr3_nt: TGTGCCAGCAGTGAGCGGGACAGGTTTTCACCCCTCCACTTT
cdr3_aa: CASSERDRFSPLHF

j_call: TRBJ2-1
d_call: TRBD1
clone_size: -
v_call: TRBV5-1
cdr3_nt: TGCGCCAGCAGCCTGGAAGGGGTACAGGGGGCAGGCAATGAGCAGTTCTTC
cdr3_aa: CASSLEGVQGAGNEQFF